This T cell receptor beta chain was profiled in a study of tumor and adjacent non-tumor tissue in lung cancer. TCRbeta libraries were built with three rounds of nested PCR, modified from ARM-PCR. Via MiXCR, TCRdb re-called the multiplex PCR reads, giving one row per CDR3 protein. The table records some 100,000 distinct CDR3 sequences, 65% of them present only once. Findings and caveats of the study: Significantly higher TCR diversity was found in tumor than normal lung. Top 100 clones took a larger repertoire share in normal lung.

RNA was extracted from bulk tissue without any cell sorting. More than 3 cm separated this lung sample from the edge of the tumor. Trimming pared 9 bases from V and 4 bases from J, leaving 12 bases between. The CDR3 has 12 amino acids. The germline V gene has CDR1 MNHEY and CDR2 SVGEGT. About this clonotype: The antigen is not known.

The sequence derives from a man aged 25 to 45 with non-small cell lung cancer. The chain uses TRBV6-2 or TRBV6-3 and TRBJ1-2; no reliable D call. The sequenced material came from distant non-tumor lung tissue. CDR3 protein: CASSQVVYGYTF. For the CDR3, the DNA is TGTGCCAGTAGTCAGGTAGTCTATGGCTACACCTTC.